A single sample is the source of the 9 T cell receptor beta chains below, sequenced in a study of cytomegalovirus exposure and HLA in healthy donors. The PCR ran on 60 Vbeta and 13 Jbeta primers. The protocol was immunoSEQ multiplex PCR, while the TCRdb copy is restricted to in-frame clones and leaves out a portion. The sample consists of 130,000 to 150,000 clones, 78% of them appearing once. Sequencing used PBMCs. Receptor source: a female donor in good health and CMV-seronegative.

The chain carries TRBV15 and TRBJ1-2, with a weak D call TRBD1 (5 bases). Trimming pared 1 base from V and 8 bases from J, leaving 8 bases between. The CDR3 has 12 amino acids. Looked up from germline, CDR1 is LNHNV and CDR2 is YYDKDF (reference sequence). The CDR3 reads CATSRAGRGYTF. CDR3 sequence (DNA): TGTGCCACCAGCAGAGCAGGGCGGGGCTACACCTTC.

V is TRBV5-1 and J is TRBJ2-1, with 11 bases identical to TRBD2. Germline assignment: CDR1 SGHRS and CDR2 YFSETQ. This CDR3 is built from 15 residues. J lost 7 bases, V lost 4 bases, and 7 bases had no gene match. In DNA form, the CDR3 reads TGCGCCAGCAGCAATAGCGGGAGGGCCGGTAATGAGCAGTTCTTC. Its protein is CASSNSGRAGNEQFF.

The J gene is TRBJ2-5, the V gene TRBV6-6, with 9 bases matching TRBD2. Germline CDR1 and CDR2: MNHNY and SVGAGI (reference sequence). CDR3 length: 16 residues. With 5 bases clipped from V and 5 bases from J, the junction kept 12 bases outside the gene matches. The CDR3 nucleotides read TGTGCCAGCAGTCCAATGGTAGCGGGAGTAGGGGAGACCCAGTACTTC. It yields the protein CASSPMVAGVGETQYF.

This clone has just one count. The chain carries TRBV25-1 and TRBJ2-3, with 7 nucleotides matching TRBD2. With V trimmed by 8 bases and J by 2 bases, 4 bases remained unmatched. The germline CDR1 and CDR2 sequences are MGHDK and SYGVNS. The CDR3 sequence is 13 residues long. In DNA form, the CDR3 reads TGTGCCAGCGGCGGGACTAACACAGATACGCAGTATTTT. Translation gives CASGGTNTDTQYF.

V and J are TRBV29-1 and TRBJ2-1, with 8 bases that match TRBD1. Germline-derived CDR1 and CDR2 are SQVTM and ANQGSEA. With 4 bases clipped from V and 7 bases from J, the junction kept 3 bases outside the gene matches. The CDR3 is 12 residues long. CDR3 nucleotide sequence: TGCAGCGTTGGACAGGGGAGGAATGAGCAGTTCTTC. Amino acid sequence: CSVGQGRNEQFF.

This clone was observed a single time. Within the sample, other DNA sequences also encode this same CDR3. The chain recombines TRBV5-4 with TRBJ2-7, with 9 bases aligning to TRBD1. V shed 4 bases, J shed 2 bases, and the junction held 7 bases outside the gene matches. CDR3 length: 15 residues. CDR1 SGHNT and CDR2 YYREEE come from the germline V gene (reference sequence). The CDR3 protein is CASSPGQGRTYEQYF. The CDR3 DNA reads as TGTGCCAGCAGCCCCGGACAGGGGCGCACCTACGAGCAGTACTTC.

The V gene is TRBV27, the J gene TRBJ2-5, with a tentative D call TRBD1 (5 bases). V was trimmed by 4 bases and J by 0 bases, leaving 9 bases between them. Germline CDR1 MNHEY, CDR2 SMNVEV (reference sequence). The length of the CDR3 is 14 residues. CDR3 in amino acids: CASSWVGDQETQYF. The CDR3 DNA sequence: TGTGCCAGCAGTTGGGTAGGGGACCAAGAGACCCAGTACTTC.

This rearrangement joins TRBV5-4 to TRBJ1-2, with D possibly being TRBD1 (6 bases). Germline CDR1 SGHNT, CDR2 YYREEE (reference sequence). The V gene lost 4 bases and the J gene lost 0 bases, with 13 bases spanning the gap. The CDR3 runs to 15 residues. CDR3 loop: CASSADRLANYGYTF. CDR3 in DNA: TGTGCCAGCAGCGCTGACAGGCTCGCTAACTATGGCTACACCTTC.

Comment on this clone: One junction end disagrees with the germline gene, perhaps due to a read error. The chain recombines TRBV7-9 with TRBJ2-2, with 7 bases fitting TRBD1. Germline CDR1 and CDR2: SEHNR and FQNEAQ (reference sequence). The CDR3 runs to 16 residues. As DNA, the CDR3 is TGTTCCAGCAGCTTAGTGGGCACAGGGGTGGCCGGGGAGCTGTTTTTT. It is translated as CSSSLVGTGVAGELFF.